This T cell receptor (beta chain) was sequenced during a study of T cells in Graves' hyperthyroidism and ophthalmopathy. The J segment lost 9 bases and the V segment lost 3 bases, leaving 10 bases of the junction unmatched. Germline CDR1 MDHEN, CDR2 SYDVKM. The CDR3 loop spans 17 amino acids. Researchers took RNA transcripts and amplified the TCR beta CDR3 regions from them. Primed by the HTBI set, a first-round RT-PCR was run on the TCR CDR3. TCRdb re-derived calls from the multiplex PCR reads in MiXCR, one entry per CDR3 protein. This sample has hundreds of thousands of distinct CDR3 sequences, with roughly 14% found just once. In this sample, this clonotype turned up many times.

The specimen sequenced was blood. The V and J genes are TRBV28 and TRBJ2-1; 14 nucleotides align to TRBD2. This sequence originates from a man younger than 35 with Graves' ophthalmopathy. The CDR3 sequence: CASSLTSGRADEGEQFF. CDR3 coding DNA: TGTGCCAGCAGTTTGACTAGCGGGAGGGCCGATGAAGGTGAGCAGTTCTTC. The variable domain in full, completed from reference TRBV28 and TRBJ2-1, reads DVKVTQSSRYLVKRTGEKVFLECVQDMDHENMFWYRQDPGLGLRLIYFSYDVKMKEKGDIPEGYSVSREKKERFSLILESASTNQTSMYLCASSLTSGRADEGEQFFGPGTRLTVL.